The source of this TCR beta chain is a study of shared clonotypes between healthy human individuals. Produced via immunoSEQ multiplex PCR; TCRdb's table is partial and in-frame only. This table has about 1,900,000 clones, 85% to 95% appearing once. CDR3 length: 13 amino acids. CDR1 is MGHRA and CDR2 is YSYEKL in the germline V gene. Trimming removed 4 bases from V and 5 bases from J, with 10 bases in between. CD45RO-negative, CCR7-selected cells formed the naive CD8 fraction, which excluded terminally differentiated effector memory CD45RA+ cells. Sequencing input: naive CD8+ T cells sorted from blood. The rearrangement joins TRBV4-1 to TRBJ2-3; tentative D call: TRBD1 (5 bases). The sequence was collected from a man younger than 30 in good health. This CDR3 is CASSPRGQDTQYF. CDR3 DNA sequence: TGCGCCAGCAGCCCAAGGGGTCAAGATACGCAGTATTTT.